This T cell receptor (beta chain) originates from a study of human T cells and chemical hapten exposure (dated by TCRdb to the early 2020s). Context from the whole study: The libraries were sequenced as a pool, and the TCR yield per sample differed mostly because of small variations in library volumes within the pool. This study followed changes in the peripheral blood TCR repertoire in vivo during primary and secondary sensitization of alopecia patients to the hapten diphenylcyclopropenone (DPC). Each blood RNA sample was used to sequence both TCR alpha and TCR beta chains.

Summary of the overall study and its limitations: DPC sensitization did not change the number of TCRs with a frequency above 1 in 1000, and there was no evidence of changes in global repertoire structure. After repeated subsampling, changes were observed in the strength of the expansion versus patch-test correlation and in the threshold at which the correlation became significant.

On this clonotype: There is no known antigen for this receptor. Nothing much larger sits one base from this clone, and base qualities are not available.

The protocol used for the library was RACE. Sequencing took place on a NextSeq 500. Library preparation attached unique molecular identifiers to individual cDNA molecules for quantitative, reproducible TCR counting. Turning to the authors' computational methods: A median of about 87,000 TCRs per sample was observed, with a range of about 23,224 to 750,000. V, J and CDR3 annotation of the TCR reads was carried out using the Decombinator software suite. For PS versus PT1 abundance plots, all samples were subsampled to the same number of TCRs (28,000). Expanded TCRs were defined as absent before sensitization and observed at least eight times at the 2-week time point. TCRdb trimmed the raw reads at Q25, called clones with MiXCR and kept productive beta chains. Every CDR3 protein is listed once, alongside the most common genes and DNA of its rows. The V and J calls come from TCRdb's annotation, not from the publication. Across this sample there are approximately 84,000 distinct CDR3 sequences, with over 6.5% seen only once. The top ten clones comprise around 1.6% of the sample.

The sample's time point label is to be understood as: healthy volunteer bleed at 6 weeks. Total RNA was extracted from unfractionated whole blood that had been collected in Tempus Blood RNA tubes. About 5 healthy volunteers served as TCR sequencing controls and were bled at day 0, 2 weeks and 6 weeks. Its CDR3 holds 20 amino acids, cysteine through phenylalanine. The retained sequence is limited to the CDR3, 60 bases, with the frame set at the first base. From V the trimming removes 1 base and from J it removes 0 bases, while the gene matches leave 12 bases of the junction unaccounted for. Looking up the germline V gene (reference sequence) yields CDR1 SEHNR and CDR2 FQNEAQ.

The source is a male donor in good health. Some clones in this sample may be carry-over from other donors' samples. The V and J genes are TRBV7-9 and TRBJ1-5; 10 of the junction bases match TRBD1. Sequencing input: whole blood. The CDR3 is CASSLGGQGVADYSNQPQHF. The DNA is TGTGCCAGCAGCTTAGGTGGACAGGGGGTAGCTGACTATAGCAATCAGCCCCAGCATTTT.